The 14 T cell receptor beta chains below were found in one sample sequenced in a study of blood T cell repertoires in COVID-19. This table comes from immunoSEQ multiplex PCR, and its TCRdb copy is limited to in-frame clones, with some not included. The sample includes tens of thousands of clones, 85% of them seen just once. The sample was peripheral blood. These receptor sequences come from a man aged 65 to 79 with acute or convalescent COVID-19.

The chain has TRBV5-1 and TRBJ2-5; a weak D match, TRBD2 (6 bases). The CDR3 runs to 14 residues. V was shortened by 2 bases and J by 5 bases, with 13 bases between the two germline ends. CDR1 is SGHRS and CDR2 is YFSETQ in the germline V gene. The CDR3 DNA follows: TGCGCCAGCAGCTTCCAGACTAGAGGGGAGACCCAGTACTTC. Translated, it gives CASSFQTRGETQYF.

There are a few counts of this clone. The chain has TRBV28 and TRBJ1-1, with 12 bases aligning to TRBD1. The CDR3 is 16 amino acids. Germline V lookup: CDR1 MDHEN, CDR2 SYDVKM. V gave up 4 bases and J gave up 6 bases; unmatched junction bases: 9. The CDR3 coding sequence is TGTGCCAGCAGTTACCGGCCGGGACAGGGGGCTCCTGAAGCTTTCTTT. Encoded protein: CASSYRPGQGAPEAFF.

This chain's CDR3 is CASSLGGTGGNTEAFF. In DNA form, the CDR3 reads TGTGCCAGCAGCTTAGGCGGGACAGGGGGAAACACTGAAGCTTTCTTT. The genes are TRBV13 and TRBJ1-1; 11 bases are shared with TRBD1. Germline trimming cut 0 bases from V and 2 bases from J; bases unmatched to any gene: 2. Per the germline V gene, CDR1 is PRHDT and CDR2 is FYEKMQ (reference sequence). The CDR3 spans 16 residues.

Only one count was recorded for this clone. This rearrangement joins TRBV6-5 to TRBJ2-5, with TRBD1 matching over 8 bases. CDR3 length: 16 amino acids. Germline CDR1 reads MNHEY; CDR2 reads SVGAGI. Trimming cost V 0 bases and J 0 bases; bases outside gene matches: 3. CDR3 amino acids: CASSYSRTGYQETQYF. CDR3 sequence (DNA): TGTGCCAGCAGTTACTCCCGGACAGGGTACCAAGAGACCCAGTACTTC.

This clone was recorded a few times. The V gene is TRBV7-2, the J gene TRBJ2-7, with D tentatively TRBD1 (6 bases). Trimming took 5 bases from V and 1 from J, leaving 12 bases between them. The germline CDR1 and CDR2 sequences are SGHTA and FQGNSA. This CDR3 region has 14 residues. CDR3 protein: CASSPQGSSYEQYF. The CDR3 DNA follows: TGTGCCAGCAGCCCACAGGGATCGTCCTACGAGCAGTACTTC.

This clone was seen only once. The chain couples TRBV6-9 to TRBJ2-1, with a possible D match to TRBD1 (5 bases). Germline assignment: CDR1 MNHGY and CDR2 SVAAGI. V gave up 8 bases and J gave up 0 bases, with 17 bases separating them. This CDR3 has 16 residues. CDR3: CASPPWGPCSYNEQFF. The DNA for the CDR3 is TGTGCCAGCCCTCCTTGGGGCCCCTGCTCCTACAATGAGCAGTTCTTC.

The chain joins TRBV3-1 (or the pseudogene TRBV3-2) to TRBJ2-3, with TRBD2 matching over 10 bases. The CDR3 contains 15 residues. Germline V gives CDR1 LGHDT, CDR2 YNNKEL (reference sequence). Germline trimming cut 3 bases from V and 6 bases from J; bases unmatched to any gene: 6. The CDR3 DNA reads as TGTGCCAGCAGCCACGAGCGGGGGGGCCGGGATACGCAGTATTTT. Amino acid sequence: CASSHERGGRDTQYF.

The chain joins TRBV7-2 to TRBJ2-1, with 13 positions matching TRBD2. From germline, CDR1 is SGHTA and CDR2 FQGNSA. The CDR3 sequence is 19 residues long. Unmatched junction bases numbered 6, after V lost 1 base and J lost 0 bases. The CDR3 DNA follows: TGTGCCAGCAGCTTAGGTGGACTAGCGGGGGAGAGCTCCTACAATGAGCAGTTCTTC. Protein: CASSLGGLAGESSYNEQFF.

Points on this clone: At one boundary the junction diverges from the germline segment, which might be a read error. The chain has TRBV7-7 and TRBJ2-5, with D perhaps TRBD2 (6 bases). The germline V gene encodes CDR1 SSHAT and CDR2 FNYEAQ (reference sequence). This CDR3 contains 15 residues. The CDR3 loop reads CASSHPGDRKGTQYF. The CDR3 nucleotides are TGTGCTAGCAGCCACCCGGGGGACCGCAAGGGGACCCAGTACTTC.

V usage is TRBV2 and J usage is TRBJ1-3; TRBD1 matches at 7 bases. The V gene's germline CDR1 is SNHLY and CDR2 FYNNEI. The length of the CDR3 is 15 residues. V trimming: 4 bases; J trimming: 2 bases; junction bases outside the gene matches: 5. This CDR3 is CASSVGTETGNTIYF. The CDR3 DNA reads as TGTGCCAGCAGTGTAGGGACAGAGACTGGAAACACCATATATTTT.

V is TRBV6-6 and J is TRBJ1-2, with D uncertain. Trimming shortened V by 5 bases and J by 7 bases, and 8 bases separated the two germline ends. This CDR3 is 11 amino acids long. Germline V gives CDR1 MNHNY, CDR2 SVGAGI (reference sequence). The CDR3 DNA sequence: TGTGCCAGCAGTGCGTACGGTGGCTACACCTTC. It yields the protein CASSAYGGYTF.

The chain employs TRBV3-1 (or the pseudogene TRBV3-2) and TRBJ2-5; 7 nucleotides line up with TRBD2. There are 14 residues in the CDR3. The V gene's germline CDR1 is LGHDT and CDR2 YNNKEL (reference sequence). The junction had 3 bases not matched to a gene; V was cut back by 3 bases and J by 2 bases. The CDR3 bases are TGTGCCAGCAGCCATAATAGCGGGCAAGAGACCCAGTACTTC. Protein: CASSHNSGQETQYF.

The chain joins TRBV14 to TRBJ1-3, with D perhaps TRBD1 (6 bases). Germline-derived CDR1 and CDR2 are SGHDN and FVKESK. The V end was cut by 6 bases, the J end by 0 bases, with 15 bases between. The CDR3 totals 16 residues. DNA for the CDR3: TGTGCCAGCAGTCTCATTACAGGGATCTCTGGAAACACCATATATTTT. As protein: CASSLITGISGNTIYF.

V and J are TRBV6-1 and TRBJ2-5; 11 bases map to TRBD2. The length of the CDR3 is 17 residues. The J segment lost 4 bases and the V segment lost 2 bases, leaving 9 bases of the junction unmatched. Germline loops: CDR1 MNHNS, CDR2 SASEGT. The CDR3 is CASSEWSSGGAGETQYF. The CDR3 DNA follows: TGTGCCAGCAGTGAATGGAGTAGCGGGGGGGCTGGAGAGACCCAGTACTTC.